This TCR beta chain was profiled in a study of T cells in Graves' hyperthyroidism and ophthalmopathy (dated by TCRdb to about 2019). Looking at the study overall: Peripheral blood samples were taken at initial diagnosis, before any treatment was given. Whether ophthalmopathy could be predicted prospectively was tested in an independent validation cohort made up of about 18 hyperthyroidism patients plus 17 patients who later progressed to ophthalmopathy. Thyroid tissue and blood T-cell repertoires from more than five Graves' hyperthyroidism patients were also compared in the study. The roughly 91 discovery patients were randomly divided into training and test sets at a 7:3 ratio. A discovery cohort of about 96 patients, roughly 40 with Graves' ophthalmopathy and about 58 with stable Graves' hyperthyroidism, was used to find distinguishing TCR V-J signatures. The paper reports TCR Vbeta CDR3 sequencing of about 140 peripheral blood samples: approximately 41 ophthalmopathy, over 70 hyperthyroidism and 17 progressor patients. After sampling, hyperthyroidism patients received methimazole starting at 30 mg daily, and ophthalmopathy patients received high-dose intravenous methylprednisolone.

The TCR beta CDR3 regions were amplified from the RNA transcripts. The first round of RT-PCR for the TCR CDR3 was performed with the HTBI primer set and the Qiagen OneStep RT-PCR kit. The libraries were constructed in a second round of multiplex PCR and then size-selected and purified. The libraries were sequenced on an Illumina HiSeq2000 using paired-end 100 bp reads. The authors' analysis ran thus. Raw data were processed with SOAPnuke, discarding reads with adapters, uncalled bases, mean Phred below 15, or no exact constant-primer or identifier match. COPE v1.2.5 was used to merge high-quality paired reads, and clonotypes were defined as unique nucleotide sequences. MiTCR v1.1 was used to align clonotypes to the IMGT TRBV, TRBD and TRBJ reference segments. The analysis included only V-J combinations with a frequency above 0.0001, which together covered around 99% of the repertoires. The TCS score was defined as F50 (clonal expansion) divided by E x V (chaos), with BLOSUM62-based TCRdist calculated between CDR3 peptides within each V-J. Welch's t-statistics and random forest reduced approximately 520 V-J features to 10 to 15, which were used in a naive Bayes classifier (R e1071). In-frame beta chains were kept once TCRdb had trimmed the public reads at Q25 with fastp and called clones with MiXCR. Each CDR3 protein gets just one entry, which takes the most common genes and DNA from the rows behind it. TCRdb, not the original authors, processed these V and J calls. The sample table holds about 710,000 distinct CDR3 sequences, of which around 17% were seen once. Jointly, the top ten make up under 8.5% of the sample.

Points on this clonotype: It has no known antigen specificity. No base qualities exist here, and no much larger clone lies one base off it.

Inclusive of the bounding cysteine and phenylalanine, the CDR3 is 13 residues long. This entry keeps only the CDR3 DNA: 39 bases, framed from base 1. The germline V gene provides CDR1 SQVTM and CDR2 ANQGSEA. V trim: 7 bases; J trim: 0 bases; unmatched bases: 2. Stable Graves' hyperthyroidism was defined as no progression to ophthalmopathy during 18 months of follow-up. Hyperthyroidism patients were newly diagnosed, with disease duration under 2 months, and aged 18 to 65 years. Any patient with an uncontrolled infection, another autoimmune disease, pregnancy or lactation was excluded. Diagnoses were based on clinical symptoms, serum thyroxine and TRAb, thyroid ultrasound and orbital computed tomography. PBMCs were isolated from 8 to 10 ml of fresh peripheral blood by Ficoll-Paque density gradient centrifugation. Trizol reagent was used to extract total RNA, and RNA quality was then checked on an Agilent 2100 Bioanalyzer.

What the authors observed across the whole study: Sample size was not statistically predetermined, and blinding of investigators to group allocation was not performed. A model built on a 13 V-J signature distinguished ophthalmopathy from stable hyperthyroidism, reaching over 85% sensitivity and 81% to 83% specificity in cross-validation and 80%/75% in testing. Most expanded thyroid clonotypes (frequency above 0.001) were also detected in blood, a finding suggesting that blood repertoires may reflect thyroid immune responses. In validation, the model predicted progression to ophthalmopathy a median of roughly 6.5 months before onset, with about 71% sensitivity and almost 75% specificity.

The chain couples TRBV29-1 to TRBJ2-1, with 8 bases matching TRBD1. The source material was blood. The origin of this receptor is a man aged 18 to 30 with Graves' hyperthyroidism. The CDR3 corresponds to CSGGQGSYNEQFF. The nucleotide sequence is TGCAGCGGTGGACAGGGCTCCTACAATGAGCAGTTCTTC.